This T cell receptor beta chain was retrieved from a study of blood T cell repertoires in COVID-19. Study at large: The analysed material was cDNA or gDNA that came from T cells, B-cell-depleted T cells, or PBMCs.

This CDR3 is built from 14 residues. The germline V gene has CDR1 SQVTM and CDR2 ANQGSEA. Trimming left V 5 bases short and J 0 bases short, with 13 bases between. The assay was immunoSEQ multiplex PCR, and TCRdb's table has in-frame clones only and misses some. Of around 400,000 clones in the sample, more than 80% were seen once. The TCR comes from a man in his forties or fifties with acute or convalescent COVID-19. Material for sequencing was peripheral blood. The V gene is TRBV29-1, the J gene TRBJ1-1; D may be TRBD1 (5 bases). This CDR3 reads CSVSLGRVNTEAFF. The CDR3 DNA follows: TGCAGCGTTTCTCTTGGCAGGGTGAACACTGAAGCTTTCTTT.